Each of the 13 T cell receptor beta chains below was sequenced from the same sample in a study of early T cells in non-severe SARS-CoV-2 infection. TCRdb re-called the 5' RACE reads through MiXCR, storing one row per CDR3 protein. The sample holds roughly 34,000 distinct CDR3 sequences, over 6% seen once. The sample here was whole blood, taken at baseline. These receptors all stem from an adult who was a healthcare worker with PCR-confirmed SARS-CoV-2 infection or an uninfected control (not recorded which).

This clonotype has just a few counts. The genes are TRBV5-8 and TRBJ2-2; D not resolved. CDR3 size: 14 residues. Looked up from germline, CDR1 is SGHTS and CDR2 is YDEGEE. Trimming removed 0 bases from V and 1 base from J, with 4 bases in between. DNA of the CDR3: TGTGCCAGCAGCTTGGGTCGGAACACCGGGGAGCTGTTTTTT. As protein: CASSLGRNTGELFF.

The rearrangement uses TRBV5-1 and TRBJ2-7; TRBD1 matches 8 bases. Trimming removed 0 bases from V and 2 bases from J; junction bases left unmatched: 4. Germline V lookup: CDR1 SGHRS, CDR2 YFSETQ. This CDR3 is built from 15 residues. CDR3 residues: CASSLGPGQAYEQYV. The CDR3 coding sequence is TGCGCCAGCAGCTTGGGACCGGGACAGGCCTACGAGCAGTACGTC.

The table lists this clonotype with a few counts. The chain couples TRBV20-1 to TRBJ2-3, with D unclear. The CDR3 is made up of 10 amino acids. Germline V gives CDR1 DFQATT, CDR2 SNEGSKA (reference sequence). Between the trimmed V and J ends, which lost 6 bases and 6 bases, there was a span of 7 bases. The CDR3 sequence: CSAVLDTQYF. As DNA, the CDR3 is TGCAGTGCCGTCCTCGATACGCAGTATTTT.

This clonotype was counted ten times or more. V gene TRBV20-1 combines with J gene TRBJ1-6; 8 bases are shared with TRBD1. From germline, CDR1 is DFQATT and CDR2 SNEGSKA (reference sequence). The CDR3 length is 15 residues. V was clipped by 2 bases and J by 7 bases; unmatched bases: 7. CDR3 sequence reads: CSARLDRGGNSPLHF. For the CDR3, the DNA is TGCAGTGCTAGACTTGACAGGGGAGGAAATTCACCCCTCCACTTT.

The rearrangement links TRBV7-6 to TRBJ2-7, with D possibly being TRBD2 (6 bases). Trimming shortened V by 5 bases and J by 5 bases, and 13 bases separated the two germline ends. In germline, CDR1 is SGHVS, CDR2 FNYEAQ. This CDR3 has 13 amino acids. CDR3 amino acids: CASSRMWGDEQYV. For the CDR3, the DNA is TGTGCCAGCAGCCGGATGTGGGGGGACGAGCAGTACGTC.

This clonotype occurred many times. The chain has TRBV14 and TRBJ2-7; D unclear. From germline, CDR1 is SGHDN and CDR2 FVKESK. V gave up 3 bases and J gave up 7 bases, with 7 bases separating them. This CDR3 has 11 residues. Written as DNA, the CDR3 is TGTGCCAGCAGCCACCCGGGTGAGCAGTACGTC. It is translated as CASSHPGEQYV.

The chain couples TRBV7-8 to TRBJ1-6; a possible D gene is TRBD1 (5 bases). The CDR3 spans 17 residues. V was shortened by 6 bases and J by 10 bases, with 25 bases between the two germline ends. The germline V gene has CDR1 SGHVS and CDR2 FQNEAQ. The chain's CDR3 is CASRWGERGAFSSPLHF. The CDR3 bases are TGTGCCAGCAGATGGGGGGAGCGGGGCGCCTTCTCCTCACCCCTCCACTTT.

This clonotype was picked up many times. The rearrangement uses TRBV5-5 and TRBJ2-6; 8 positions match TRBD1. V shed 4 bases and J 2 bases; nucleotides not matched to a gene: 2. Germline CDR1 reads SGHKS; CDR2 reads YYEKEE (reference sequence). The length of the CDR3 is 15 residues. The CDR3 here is CASSTGGTGANVLTF. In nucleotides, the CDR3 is TGTGCCAGCAGCACAGGGGGAACTGGGGCCAACGTCCTGACTTTC.

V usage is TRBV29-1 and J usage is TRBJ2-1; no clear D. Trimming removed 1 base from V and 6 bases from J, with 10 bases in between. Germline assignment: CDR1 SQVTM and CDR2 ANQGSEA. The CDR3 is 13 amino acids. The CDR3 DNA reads TGCAGCGTTGAAGGACGTTTCGCCAATGAGCAGTTCTTC. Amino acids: CSVEGRFANEQFF.

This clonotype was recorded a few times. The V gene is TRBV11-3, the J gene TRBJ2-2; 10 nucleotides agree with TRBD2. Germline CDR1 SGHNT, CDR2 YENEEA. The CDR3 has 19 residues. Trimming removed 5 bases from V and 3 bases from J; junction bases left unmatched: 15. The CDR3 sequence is CASSEGGLTSGTYTGELFF. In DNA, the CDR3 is TGTGCCAGCAGCGAAGGGGGCTTAACTAGCGGGACTTACACCGGGGAGCTGTTTTTT.

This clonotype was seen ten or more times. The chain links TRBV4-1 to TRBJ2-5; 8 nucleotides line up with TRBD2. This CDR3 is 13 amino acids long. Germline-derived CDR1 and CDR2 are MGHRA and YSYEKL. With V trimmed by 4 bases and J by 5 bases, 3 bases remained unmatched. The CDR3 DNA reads TGCGCCAGCAGCCCCTTAGCGGGGGAGACCCAGTACTTC. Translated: CASSPLAGETQYF.

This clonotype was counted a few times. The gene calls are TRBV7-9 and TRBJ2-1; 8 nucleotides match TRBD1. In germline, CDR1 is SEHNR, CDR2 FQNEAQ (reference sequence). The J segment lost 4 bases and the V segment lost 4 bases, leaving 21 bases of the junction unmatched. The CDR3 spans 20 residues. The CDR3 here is CASSSPRGIWGQVIYNEQFF. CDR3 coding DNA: TGTGCCAGCAGCTCACCCAGAGGAATATGGGGACAGGTGATTTACAATGAGCAGTTCTTC. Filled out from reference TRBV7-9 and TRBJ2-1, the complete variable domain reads DTGVSQNPRHKITKRGQNVTFRCDPISEHNRLYWYRQTLGQGPEFLTYFQNEAQLEKSRLLSDRFSAERPKGSFSTLEIQRTEQGDSAMYLCASSSPRGIWGQVIYNEQFFGPGTRLTVL.

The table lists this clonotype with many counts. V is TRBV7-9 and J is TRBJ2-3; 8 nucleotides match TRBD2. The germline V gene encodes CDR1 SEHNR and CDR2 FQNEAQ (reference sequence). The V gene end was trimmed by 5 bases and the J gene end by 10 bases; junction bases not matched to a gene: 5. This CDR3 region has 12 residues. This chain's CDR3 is CASSATSVAQYF. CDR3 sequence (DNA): TGTGCCAGCAGCGCGACTAGCGTGGCGCAGTATTTT.